This TCR beta chain was retrieved from a study of T cells in tuberculosis. Study at large: Samples predate treatment or fall within its first 7 days.

Sequencing used immunoSEQ multiplex PCR; TCRdb keeps in-frame clones, though not all of them. The sample consists of about 50,000 clones, 90% to 95% of them appearing once. This clone has only a few counts. Its antigen remains unidentified. Time point in this sample: new active TB diagnosis, blood taken before or within 7 days of starting treatment. Germline lookup yields CDR1 SNHLY and CDR2 FYNNEI. Trimming stripped 3 bases from V and 0 bases from J, with 6 bases between. The CDR3 is 14 residues long. Study-level findings and limits: Samples were chosen by availability of cryopreserved specimens. A GMM-specific repertoire classifier reached roughly 90% accuracy, AUROC about 0.9. Active tuberculosis alpha repertoires lay closer to GMM-specific TCRs than controls'.

The sequences come from PBMCs, collected at tuberculosis diagnosis. The chain carries TRBV2 and TRBJ2-1; unclear D gene. This receptor was taken from an adult with tuberculosis. The CDR3 loop reads CASSDLSSYNEQFF. CDR3 coding DNA: TGTGCCAGCAGTGACCTGAGCTCCTACAATGAGCAGTTCTTC.